The TCR beta chain described here comes from a study of CD8+CD57+ T cells in acquired aplastic anemia. CD8+CD57+ cell expansion had been shown by flow cytometry in patients chosen for sequencing. Genomic DNA served as template for TCR beta VDJ and CDR3 profiling. From the reads, TCRdb called clonotypes with MiXCR, one entry per CDR3 protein. The sample consists of 150,000 or so distinct CDR3 sequences, roughly half of them appearing once. The receptor was isolated from a human donor with aplastic anemia. Input material: sorted CD4+, CD8+, or CD8+CD57+ T cells (not recorded which) from PBMCs.

The CDR3 DNA follows: TGTGCCAGCAGCTTAGGCCGGCAGGGGTCGTACAATGAGCAGTTCTTC. Its translation: CASSLGRQGSYNEQFF. The J gene is TRBJ2-1, the V gene TRBV7-8, with a possible D match to TRBD1 (6 bases). CDR1 is SGHVS and CDR2 is FQNEAQ in the germline V gene. The CDR3 runs 16 residues. Trimming left V 1 base short and J 4 bases short, with 14 bases between.